This T cell receptor (beta chain) comes out of a study of T-cell reconstitution after alpha-beta-depleted transplantation in children. This sample's TCRbeta library carried unique molecular identifier barcodes. MiXCR, run by TCRdb on the PCR reads, gives a single entry per CDR3 protein. Of about 100,000 distinct CDR3 sequences in the sample, approximately 8% were seen once. This clonotype has ten or more counts. Germline trimming cut 5 bases from V and 5 bases from J; bases unmatched to any gene: 19. This CDR3 contains 18 residues. Germline assignment: CDR1 DFQATT and CDR2 SNEGSKA (reference sequence).

The sequence came from a boy aged 2 to 10 with acute lymphoblastic leukemia, due to receive a stem cell transplant. This chain joins TRBV20-1 and TRBJ2-3; 10 bases align to TRBD2. The material was PBMCs, obtained before TCRalphabeta/CD19-depleted stem cell transplant. CDR3 DNA sequence: TGCAGTGCTGCCCCTCCGTGGGTTAGCGGGGGGTGGGAAGATACGCAGTATTTT. This gives the protein CSAAPPWVSGGWEDTQYF.